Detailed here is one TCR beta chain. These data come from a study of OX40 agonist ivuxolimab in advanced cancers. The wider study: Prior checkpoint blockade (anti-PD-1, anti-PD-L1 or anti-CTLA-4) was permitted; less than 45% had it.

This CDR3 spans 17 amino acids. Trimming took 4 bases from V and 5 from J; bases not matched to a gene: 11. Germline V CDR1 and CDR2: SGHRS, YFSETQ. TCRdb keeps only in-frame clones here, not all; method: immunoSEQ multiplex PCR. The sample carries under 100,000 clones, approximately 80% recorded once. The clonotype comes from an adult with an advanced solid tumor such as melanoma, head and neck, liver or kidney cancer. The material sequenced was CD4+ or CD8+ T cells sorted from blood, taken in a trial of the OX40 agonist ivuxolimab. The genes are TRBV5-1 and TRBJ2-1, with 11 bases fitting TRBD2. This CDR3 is CASSPTPPSGRHNEQFF. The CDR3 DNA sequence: TGCGCCAGCAGCCCGACCCCTCCTAGCGGGAGGCACAATGAGCAGTTCTTC.